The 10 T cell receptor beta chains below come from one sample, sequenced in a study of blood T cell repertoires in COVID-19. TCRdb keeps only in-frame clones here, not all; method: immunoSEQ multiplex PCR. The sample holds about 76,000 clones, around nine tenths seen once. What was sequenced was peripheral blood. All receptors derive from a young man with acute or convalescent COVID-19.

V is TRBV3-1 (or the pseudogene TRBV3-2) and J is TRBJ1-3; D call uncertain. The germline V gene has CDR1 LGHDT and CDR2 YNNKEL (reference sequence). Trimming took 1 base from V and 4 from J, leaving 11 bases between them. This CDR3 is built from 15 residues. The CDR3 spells CASSQVALGGNTIYF. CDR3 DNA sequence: TGTGCCAGCAGCCAAGTAGCGCTCGGGGGAAACACCATATATTTT.

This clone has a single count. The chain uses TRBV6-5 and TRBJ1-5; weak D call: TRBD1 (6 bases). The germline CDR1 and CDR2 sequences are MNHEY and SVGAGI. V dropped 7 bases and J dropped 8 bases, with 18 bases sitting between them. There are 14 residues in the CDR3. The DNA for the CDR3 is TGTGCCAGCATCAAGACAGGATCCACTGAGCCCCAGCATTTT. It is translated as CASIKTGSTEPQHF.

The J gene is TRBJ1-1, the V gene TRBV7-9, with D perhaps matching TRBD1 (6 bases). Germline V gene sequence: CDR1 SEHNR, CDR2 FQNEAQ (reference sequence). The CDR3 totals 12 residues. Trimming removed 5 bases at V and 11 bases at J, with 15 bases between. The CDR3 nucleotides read TGTGCCAGCAGCCGACCGACAGGTGGGGCTTTCTTT. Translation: CASSRPTGGAFF.

In DNA, the CDR3 is TGTGCCAGCTCTCCTAAGCGGGACGAGCAGTACTTC. Amino acids: CASSPKRDEQYF. The gene calls are TRBV18 and TRBJ2-7, with D possibly being TRBD2 (6 bases). Per the germline V gene, CDR1 is KGHSH and CDR2 is LQKENI. Trimming removed 6 bases at V and 5 bases at J, with 11 bases between. CDR3 length: 12 amino acids.

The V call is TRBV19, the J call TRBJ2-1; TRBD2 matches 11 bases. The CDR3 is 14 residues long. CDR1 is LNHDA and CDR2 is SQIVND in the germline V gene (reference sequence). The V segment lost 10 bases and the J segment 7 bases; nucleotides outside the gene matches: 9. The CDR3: CATKTSGRRNEQFF. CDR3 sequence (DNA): TGTGCCACAAAAACTAGCGGGAGACGTAATGAGCAGTTCTTC.

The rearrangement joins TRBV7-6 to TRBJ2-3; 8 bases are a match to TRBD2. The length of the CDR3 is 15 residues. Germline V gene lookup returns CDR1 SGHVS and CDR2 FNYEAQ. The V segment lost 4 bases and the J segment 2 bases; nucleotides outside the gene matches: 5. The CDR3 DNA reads TGTGCCAGCAGCTCGATAGCGGGGTCCACAGATACGCAGTATTTT. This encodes CASSSIAGSTDTQYF.

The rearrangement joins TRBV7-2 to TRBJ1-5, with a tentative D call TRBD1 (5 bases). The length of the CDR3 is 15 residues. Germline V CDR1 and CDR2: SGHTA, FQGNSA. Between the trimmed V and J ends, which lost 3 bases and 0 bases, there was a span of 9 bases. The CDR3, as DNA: TGTGCCAGCAGCTTGGGGGGAGTTAGCAATCAGCCCCAGCATTTT. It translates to CASSLGGVSNQPQHF. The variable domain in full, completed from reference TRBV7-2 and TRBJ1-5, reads GAGVSQSPSNKVTEKGKDVELRCDPISGHTALYWYRQSLGQGLEFLIYFQGNSAPDKSGLPSDRFSAERTGGSVSTLTIQRTQQEDSAVYLCASSLGGVSNQPQHFGDGTRLSIL.

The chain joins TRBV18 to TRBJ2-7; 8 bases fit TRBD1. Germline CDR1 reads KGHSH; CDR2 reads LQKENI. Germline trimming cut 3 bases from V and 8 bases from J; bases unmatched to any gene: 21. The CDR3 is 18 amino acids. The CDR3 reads CASSPIPPGTGFYVKQYF. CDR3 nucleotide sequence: TGTGCCAGCTCACCTATTCCCCCCGGGACAGGATTCTACGTCAAGCAGTACTTC.

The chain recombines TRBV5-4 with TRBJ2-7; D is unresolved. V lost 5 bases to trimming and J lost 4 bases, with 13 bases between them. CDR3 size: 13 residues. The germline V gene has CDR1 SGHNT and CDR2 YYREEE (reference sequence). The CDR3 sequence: CASSPADKYEQYF. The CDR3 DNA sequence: TGTGCCAGCAGTCCAGCCGACAAGTACGAGCAGTACTTC.

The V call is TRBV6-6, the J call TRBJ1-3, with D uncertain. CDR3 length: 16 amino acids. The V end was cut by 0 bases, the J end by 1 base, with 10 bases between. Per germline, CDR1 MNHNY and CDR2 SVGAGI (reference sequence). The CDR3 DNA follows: TGTGCCAGCAGTTACTCGAAAGGAGCTTCTGGAAACACCATATATTTT. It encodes CASSYSKGASGNTIYF.